These 24 T cell receptor beta chains were sequenced from one sample in a study of control samples from healthy donors and cancer patients. The repertoire was sequenced with immunoSEQ multiplex PCR; TCRdb's copy has only in-frame clones and lacks some. Found here are about 160,000 clones, about 94% of them singletons; the top ten hold 8.5%. The source material was blood. These TCRs come from a woman aged 40-49 years in good health.

The V call is TRBV6-4, the J call TRBJ2-3; 8 nucleotides match TRBD2. This CDR3 is built from 15 residues. CDR1 and CDR2 from the germline V gene are MRHNA and SNTAGT. The V and J ends lost 8 bases and 5 bases, in that order; junction bases with no gene match: 12. CDR3: CASSPDGGAIDTQYF. In DNA, the CDR3 is TGTGCCAGCTCGCCGGACGGGGGGGCGATAGATACGCAGTATTTT.

The genes are TRBV6-4 and TRBJ1-5; TRBD1 is a possible D gene (5 bases). The V end was cut by 6 bases, the J end by 8 bases, with 14 bases between. This CDR3 has 13 amino acids. CDR1 is MRHNA, CDR2 SNTAGT, per germline. The chain's CDR3 is CASSRDQGEPQHF. The CDR3 region has the DNA TGTGCCAGCAGCCGGGACCAAGGGGAGCCCCAGCATTTT.

CDR3 protein: CASSYGREQFF. DNA for the CDR3: TGTGCCAGCAGCTACGGGAGGGAGCAGTTCTTC. The chain carries TRBV7-8 and TRBJ2-1; 7 nucleotides line up with TRBD2. The CDR3 consists of 11 residues. Germline values: CDR1 SGHVS, CDR2 FQNEAQ. Losses at the gene ends were 4 bases for V and 10 bases for J; bases not matched to a gene: 1.

This chain uses TRBV6-2 or TRBV6-3 with TRBJ1-5; 10 nucleotides line up with TRBD1. Trimming cost V 2 bases and J 2 bases; bases outside gene matches: 9. The CDR3 sequence is 18 residues long. Germline lookup yields CDR1 MNHEY and CDR2 SVGEGT. The CDR3 DNA is TGTGCCAGCAGTTACCTGGGGACAGGGGTCTTGGGCAATCAGCCCCAGCATTTT. Its translation is CASSYLGTGVLGNQPQHF.

Worth noting for this clone: Because it lacks the conserved phenylalanine or tryptophan at the end, this CDR3 is likely a read error. The genes are TRBV27 and TRBJ1-2, with D perhaps matching TRBD1 (5 bases). This CDR3 spans 13 amino acids. Germline CDR1 and CDR2: MNHEY and SMNVEV (reference sequence). V lost 6 bases to trimming and J lost 5 bases, with 13 bases between them. DNA for the CDR3: TGTGCCAGCAGCCCTCAGGGTCGGTATGGCTACACCCTC. Its protein product is CASSPQGRYGYTL.

The genes are TRBV29-1 and TRBJ1-2; 7 positions match TRBD1. The CDR3 consists of 12 residues. J gave up 8 bases and V 4 bases, and 7 bases lay outside the gene matches. Germline V gene data show CDR1 as SQVTM and CDR2 as ANQGSEA. Here the CDR3 DNA reads TGCAGCGTTGCCCGGGACAGCGTAGGCTACACCTTC. Translating it yields CSVARDSVGYTF.

The chain is built from TRBV5-6 and TRBJ1-6; 8 bases fit TRBD1. The V gene's germline CDR1 is SGHDT and CDR2 YYEEEE. The V and J ends lost 2 bases and 7 bases, in that order; junction bases with no gene match: 5. This CDR3 contains 15 residues. CDR3 loop: CASSFAGTGNSPLHF. As DNA, the CDR3 is TGTGCCAGCAGCTTCGCCGGGACAGGCAATTCACCCCTCCACTTT. The variable domain in full, completed from reference TRBV5-6 and TRBJ1-6, reads DAGVTQSPTHLIKTRGQQVTLRCSPKSGHDTVSWYQQALGQGPQFIFQYYEEEERQRGNFPDRFSGHQFPNYSSELNVNALLLGDSALYLCASSFAGTGNSPLHFGNGTRLTVT.

The V gene is TRBV5-6, the J gene TRBJ1-3; D is uncertain. Between the trimmed V and J ends, which lost 4 bases and 4 bases, there was a span of 6 bases. CDR3 length equals 12 residues. Germline CDR1 SGHDT, CDR2 YYEEEE. CDR3 protein: CASSAFGNTIYF. The CDR3 nucleotides read TGTGCCAGCAGCGCCTTCGGAAACACCATATATTTT.

The chain links TRBV30 to TRBJ1-3; D may be TRBD1 (5 bases). Germline lookup yields CDR1 GTSNPN and CDR2 SVGIG (reference sequence). The V and J ends lost 6 bases and 2 bases respectively, with 11 bases between them. This CDR3 has 13 residues. This CDR3 is CACPGVTGNTIYF. CDR3 coding DNA: TGTGCCTGTCCGGGGGTAACTGGAAACACCATATATTTT.

This chain connects TRBV19 to TRBJ1-1; TRBD1 is a possible D gene (5 bases). V lost 5 bases and J lost 4, with 14 bases in between. The CDR3 loop spans 14 amino acids. The germline V gene encodes CDR1 LNHDA and CDR2 SQIVND (reference sequence). The CDR3 reads CASSPGTGGTEAFF. The CDR3 bases are TGTGCCAGTAGTCCCGGGACCGGAGGCACTGAAGCTTTCTTT.

The chain combines TRBV5-1 with TRBJ2-1; a weak D match, TRBD1 (5 bases). Germline-derived CDR1 and CDR2 are SGHRS and YFSETQ. Trimming took off 4 bases at V and 2 bases at J, with 10 bases between the two ends. This CDR3 contains 14 residues. The CDR3 loop is CASSTDTTYNEQFF. CDR3 bases: TGCGCCAGCAGCACGGACACCACCTACAATGAGCAGTTCTTC.

The chain carries TRBV29-1 and TRBJ2-7; D call uncertain. The CDR3 consists of 15 residues. Deletions cut 1 base from V and 3 bases from J, with 16 bases between. Looked up from germline, CDR1 is SQVTM and CDR2 is ANQGSEA. The CDR3 DNA follows: TGCAGCGTTGAAGTCGGGCGGCTAAAGGACTACGAGCAGTACTTC. This sequence encodes CSVEVGRLKDYEQYF.

With respect to this clone: A read error may produce the germline difference seen at one junction end. The J gene is TRBJ1-3, the V gene TRBV5-1; D call uncertain. This CDR3 is 17 amino acids long. The V gene's germline CDR1 is SGHRS and CDR2 YFSETQ. The CDR3 spells CASSQHPGSNSGNTIYF. In DNA, the CDR3 is TGCGCCAGCAGCCAACATCCGGGATCAAACTCTGGCAACACCATATATTTT.

This clone was seen a single time. This rearrangement joins TRBV5-4 to TRBJ1-4, with 9 bases lining up with TRBD1. The CDR3 is made up of 16 amino acids. The germline V gene has CDR1 SGHNT and CDR2 YYREEE (reference sequence). Unmatched junction bases numbered 11, after V lost 4 bases and J lost 7 bases. This CDR3 is CASSPGGQGFGEKLFF. In DNA form, the CDR3 reads TGTGCCAGCAGCCCGGGGGGACAGGGTTTTGGTGAAAAACTGTTTTTT.

This rearrangement joins TRBV5-1 to TRBJ2-3, with TRBD2 matching over 8 bases. The germline CDR1 and CDR2 sequences are SGHRS and YFSETQ. The J segment lost 4 bases and the V segment lost 0 bases, leaving 4 bases of the junction unmatched. The length of the CDR3 is 15 residues. For the CDR3, the DNA is TGCGCCAGCAGCTTGGCACTAGCGGTGGCAGATACGCAGTATTTT. Translating it yields CASSLALAVADTQYF.

This chain connects TRBV6-5 to TRBJ1-6; D might be TRBD1 (5 bases). Trimming removed 8 bases at V and 5 bases at J, with 13 bases between. Germline-derived CDR1 and CDR2 are MNHEY and SVGAGI. The CDR3 runs 14 residues. CDR3: CASGGTGNNSPLHF. CDR3 sequence (DNA): TGTGCCAGCGGAGGGACGGGGAATAATTCACCCCTCCACTTT.

The V gene is TRBV18, the J gene TRBJ2-7, with a weak D call TRBD2 (5 bases). Per the germline V gene, CDR1 is KGHSH and CDR2 is LQKENI. The CDR3 runs 15 residues. The germline V and J ends were trimmed by 2 bases and 2 bases, with 13 bases remaining between them. CDR3 amino acids: CASSPRGNIAYEQYF. The CDR3 DNA is TGTGCCAGCTCACCAAGAGGGAACATAGCCTACGAGCAGTACTTC. Complete variable domain (other parts from reference TRBV18 and TRBJ2-7): NAGVMQNPRHLVRRRGQEARLRCSPMKGHSHVYWYRQLPEEGLKFMVYLQKENIIDESGMPKERFSAEFPKEGPSILRIQQVVRGDSAAYFCASSPRGNIAYEQYFGPGTRLTVT.

V is TRBV11-2 and J is TRBJ1-1, with 7 bases lining up with TRBD1. V lost 1 base, J lost 4 bases, and 3 bases stayed unmatched. Germline CDR1 SGHAT, CDR2 FQNNGV. The CDR3 loop spans 14 amino acids. Here the CDR3 reads CASSLVTGSTEAFF. CDR3 bases: TGTGCCAGCAGCTTAGTGACAGGGTCCACTGAAGCTTTCTTT.

Here the CDR3 DNA reads TGCGCCAGCAGCCAAGGAAACAAGGCCAAAAACATTCAGTACTTC. Translated: CASSQGNKAKNIQYF. V gene TRBV4-3 combines with J gene TRBJ2-4, with D uncertain. This CDR3 comprises 15 residues. Germline V CDR1 and CDR2: LGHNA, YSLEER. Trimming took off 1 base at V and 1 base at J, with 8 bases between the two ends.

The rearrangement uses TRBV20-1 and TRBJ2-5; a weak D match, TRBD2 (5 bases). V lost 3 bases to trimming and J lost 5 bases, with 10 bases between them. Germline CDR1 is DFQATT and CDR2 is SNEGSKA (reference sequence). This CDR3 is built from 12 residues. The CDR3 here is CSASPGFETQYF. CDR3 in DNA: TGCAGTGCTAGTCCGGGATTCGAGACCCAGTACTTC.

The rearrangement uses TRBV15 and TRBJ2-1, with 11 nucleotides matching TRBD1. Germline V lookup: CDR1 LNHNV, CDR2 YYDKDF (reference sequence). V shed 1 base, J shed 7 bases, and the junction held 3 bases outside the gene matches. CDR3 length equals 15 residues. As DNA, the CDR3 is TGTGCCACCAGCAGAGCGGGACAGGGGGGAAATGAGCAGTTCTTC. Its translation: CATSRAGQGGNEQFF.

The chain combines TRBV19 with TRBJ2-5; TRBD2 agrees at 9 bases. Germline V lookup: CDR1 LNHDA, CDR2 SQIVND (reference sequence). The CDR3 is made up of 16 amino acids. V was clipped by 1 base and J by 1 base; unmatched bases: 4. The CDR3 bases are TGTGCCAGTAGTATAGGCCGGACTAGCGCCCAAGAGACCCAGTACTTC. Translating gives CASSIGRTSAQETQYF.

The chain carries TRBV7-6 and TRBJ2-7, with a weak D call TRBD1 (6 bases). CDR1 is SGHVS and CDR2 is FNYEAQ in the germline V gene. Trimming took 1 base from V and 2 from J, leaving 12 bases between them. The CDR3 is made up of 15 amino acids. The CDR3 DNA sequence: TGTGCCAGCAGCTTAGAAGAGGGGGTAACCTACGAGCAGTACTTC. Encoded protein: CASSLEEGVTYEQYF.

This chain connects TRBV6-4 to TRBJ1-2, with a weak D call TRBD1 (6 bases). Trimming left V 3 bases short and J 4 bases short, with 15 bases between. Germline CDR1 is MRHNA and CDR2 is SNTAGT. The CDR3 contains 15 residues. The DNA for the CDR3 is TGTGCCAGCAGTGAAGGGACAAGGGGAGGCTATGGCTACACCTTC. This sequence encodes CASSEGTRGGYGYTF.